The clone carrying this TCR beta chain has a count of ten or more. As yet, its antigen is unknown. This sample is drawn from a study of blood T cells in healthy people across ages. Study outcomes and limitations: Bulk PBMC profiling left naive and antigen-experienced comparisons inconclusive.

V lost 0 bases to trimming and J lost 0 bases, with 10 bases between them. CDR1 SGHRS and CDR2 YFSETQ come from the germline V gene. The CDR3 totals 16 residues. PCR was performed a second time for roughly 7 to 12 cycles using a sample-barcoded 5' primer and a J-beta primer mix. Each TCR beta cDNA got a 12-nucleotide random molecular identifier. There were at least 2.5 million CDR3-containing paired-end reads obtained from each sample. TCRdb called the 5' RACE reads again in MiXCR, with one record for every CDR3 protein. Of hundreds of thousands of distinct CDR3 sequences in the sample, around 31% are singletons; the top ten hold approximately 14%.

This clonotype was sampled from a woman of 80 years or more in good health. The chain employs TRBV5-1 and TRBJ2-1; D gene uncertain. Sequencing used blood. This CDR3 reads CASSLGFGSSYNEQFF. The DNA of the CDR3 is TGCGCCAGCAGCTTGGGATTTGGAAGCTCCTACAATGAGCAGTTCTTC.